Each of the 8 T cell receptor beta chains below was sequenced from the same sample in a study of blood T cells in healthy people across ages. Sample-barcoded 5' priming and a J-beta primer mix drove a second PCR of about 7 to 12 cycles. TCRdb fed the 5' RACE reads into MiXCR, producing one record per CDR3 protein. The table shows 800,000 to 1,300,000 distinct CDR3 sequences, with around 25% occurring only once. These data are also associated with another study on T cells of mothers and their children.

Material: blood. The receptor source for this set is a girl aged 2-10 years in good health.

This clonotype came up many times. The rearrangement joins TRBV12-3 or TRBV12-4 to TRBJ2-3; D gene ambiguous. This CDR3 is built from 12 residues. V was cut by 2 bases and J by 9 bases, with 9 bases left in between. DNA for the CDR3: TGTGCCAGCAGTTTAAACGGTGACACGCAGTATTTT. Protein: CASSLNGDTQYF.

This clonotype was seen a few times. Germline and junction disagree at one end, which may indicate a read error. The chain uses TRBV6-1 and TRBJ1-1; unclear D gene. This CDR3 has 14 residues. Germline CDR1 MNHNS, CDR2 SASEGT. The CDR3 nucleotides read TGTGCCTGCAGTGAGAGCCCAGTCCTCACTGAAGCTTTCTTT. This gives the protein CACSESPVLTEAFF.

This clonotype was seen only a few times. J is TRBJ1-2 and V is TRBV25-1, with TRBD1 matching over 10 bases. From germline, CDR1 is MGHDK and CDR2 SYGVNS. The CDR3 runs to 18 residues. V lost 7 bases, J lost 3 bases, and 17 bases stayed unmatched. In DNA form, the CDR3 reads TGTGCCAGCACTCCACGCATACCGGGACAGGGGACTTACTATGGCTACACCTTC. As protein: CASTPRIPGQGTYYGYTF.

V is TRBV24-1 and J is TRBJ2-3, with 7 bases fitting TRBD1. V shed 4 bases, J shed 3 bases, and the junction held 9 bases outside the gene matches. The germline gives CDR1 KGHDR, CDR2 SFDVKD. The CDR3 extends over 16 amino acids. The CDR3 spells CATSDYRRTGTDTQYF. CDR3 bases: TGTGCCACCAGTGACTATCGTCGGACAGGAACAGATACGCAGTATTTT.

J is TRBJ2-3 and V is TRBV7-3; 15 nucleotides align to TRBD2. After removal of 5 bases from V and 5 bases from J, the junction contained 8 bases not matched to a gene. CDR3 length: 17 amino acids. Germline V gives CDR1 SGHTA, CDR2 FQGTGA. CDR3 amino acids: CASSVGLAGGSRDTQYF. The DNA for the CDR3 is TGTGCCAGCAGCGTGGGACTAGCGGGAGGTTCTAGAGATACGCAGTATTTT.

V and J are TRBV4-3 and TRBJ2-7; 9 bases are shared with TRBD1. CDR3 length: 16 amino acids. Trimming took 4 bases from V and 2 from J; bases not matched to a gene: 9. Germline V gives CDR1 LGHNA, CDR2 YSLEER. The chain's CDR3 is CASSPIRTGETYEQYF. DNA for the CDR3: TGCGCCAGCAGCCCCATCAGGACAGGGGAGACCTACGAGCAGTACTTC.

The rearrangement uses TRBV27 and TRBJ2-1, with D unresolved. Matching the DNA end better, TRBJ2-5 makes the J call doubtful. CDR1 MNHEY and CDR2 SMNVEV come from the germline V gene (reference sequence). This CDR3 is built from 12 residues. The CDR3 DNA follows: TGTGCCAGCGGCTCTTCAAGGGTCTCCCAGTACTTC. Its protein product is CASGSSRVSQYF.

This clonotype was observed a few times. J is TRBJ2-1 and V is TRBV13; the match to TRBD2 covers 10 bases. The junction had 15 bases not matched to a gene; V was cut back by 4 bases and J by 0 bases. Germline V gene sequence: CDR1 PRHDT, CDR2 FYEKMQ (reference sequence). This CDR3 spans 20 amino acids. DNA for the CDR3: TGTGCCAGCAGCTCAGCGGGAGGGCCCCCGTTAAAGAGCTCCTACAATGAGCAGTTCTTC. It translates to CASSSAGGPPLKSSYNEQFF.